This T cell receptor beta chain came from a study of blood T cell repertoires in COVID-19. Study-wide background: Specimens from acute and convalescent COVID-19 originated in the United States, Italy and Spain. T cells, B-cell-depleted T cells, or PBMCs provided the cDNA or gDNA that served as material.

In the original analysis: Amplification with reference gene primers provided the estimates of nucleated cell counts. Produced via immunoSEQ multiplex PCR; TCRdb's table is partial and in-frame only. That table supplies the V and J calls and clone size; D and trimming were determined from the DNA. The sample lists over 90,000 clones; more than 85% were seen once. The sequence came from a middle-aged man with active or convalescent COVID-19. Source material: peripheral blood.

The DNA for the CDR3 is TGTGCCAGCAGCTTAGGCGACATCGGGGTCTACGAGCAGTACTTC. Its protein product is CASSLGDIGVYEQYF. The chain links TRBV7-7 to TRBJ2-7, with D perhaps matching TRBD2 (5 bases). Germline lookup yields CDR1 SSHAT and CDR2 FNYEAQ (reference sequence). The CDR3 has 15 amino acids. The V and J ends lost 1 base and 3 bases respectively, with 13 bases between them.